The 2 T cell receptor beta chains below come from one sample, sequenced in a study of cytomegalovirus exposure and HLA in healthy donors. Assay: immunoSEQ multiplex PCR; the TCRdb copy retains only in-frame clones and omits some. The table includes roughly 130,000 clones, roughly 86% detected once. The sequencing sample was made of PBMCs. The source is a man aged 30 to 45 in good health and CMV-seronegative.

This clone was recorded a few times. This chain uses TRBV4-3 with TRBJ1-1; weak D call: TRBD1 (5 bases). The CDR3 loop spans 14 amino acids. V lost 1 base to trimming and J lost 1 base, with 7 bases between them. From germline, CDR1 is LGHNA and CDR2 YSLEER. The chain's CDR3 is CASSQAQGNTEAFF. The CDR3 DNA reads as TGCGCCAGCAGCCAAGCGCAGGGGAACACTGAAGCTTTCTTT.

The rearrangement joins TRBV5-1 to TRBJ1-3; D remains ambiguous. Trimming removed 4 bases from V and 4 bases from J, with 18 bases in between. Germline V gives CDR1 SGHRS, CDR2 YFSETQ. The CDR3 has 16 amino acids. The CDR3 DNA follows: TGCGCCAGCAGCAGGACCGGGCCCCGAGGGGGAAACACCATATATTTT. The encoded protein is CASSRTGPRGGNTIYF.